This paragraph reports one T cell receptor (beta chain). The data were obtained in a study of blood T cell repertoires in COVID-19. Overall study context: Samples taken during acute and convalescent COVID-19 were collected in the United States, Italy and Spain. Sample material is recorded as cDNA or gDNA derived from T cells, B-cell-depleted T cells, or PBMCs.

Some clones are missing from TCRdb's copy, which holds only in-frame ones; the method was immunoSEQ multiplex PCR. The table records approximately 450,000 clones, roughly 91% of them present only once. This TCR was sampled from a woman aged 30 to 39 with acute or convalescent COVID-19. Sequenced input: peripheral blood.

In nucleotides, the CDR3 is TGTGCCTGGAGAAATGACTTAACCGGGGAGCTGTTTTTT. Translated, it gives CAWRNDLTGELFF. The chain has TRBV30 and TRBJ2-2; D not certain. The germline V and J ends were trimmed by 3 bases and 5 bases, with 10 bases remaining between them. This CDR3 region has 13 residues. From germline, CDR1 is GTSNPN and CDR2 SVGIG (reference sequence).